This paragraph covers one T cell receptor beta chain sequence. The antigen remains unidentified. These data belong to a study of cytomegalovirus exposure and HLA in healthy donors. Study results and limitations: Later analysis demonstrated an association between a missense DCLRE1C variant and TCR beta V- and J-gene trimming. In an earlier analysis, most TCR beta V segments were productive about 90% or about 30% of the time.

PCR employed 60 Vbeta and 13 Jbeta primers. Assay: immunoSEQ multiplex PCR; the TCRdb copy retains only in-frame clones and omits some. Among under 90,000 clones listed, about 90% were seen once. Healthy bone marrow donors made up the donors. The sequenced sample consisted of PBMCs. This TCR was recovered from a man between 18 and 35 years old in good health and CMV-seronegative.

The CDR3 sequence: CASKEGGYTDTQYF. CDR3 nucleotides: TGTGCCAGCAAAGAGGGAGGCTACACAGATACGCAGTATTTT. V and J are TRBV27 and TRBJ2-3, with TRBD2 as a possible D gene (6 bases). This CDR3 contains 14 residues. Germline CDR1 and CDR2: MNHEY and SMNVEV (reference sequence). Trimming stripped 7 bases from V and 2 bases from J, with 13 bases between.